One T cell receptor beta chain is described in this entry. The antigen remains unidentified. The CDR3 consists of 16 residues. The trim removed 2 bases at V and 6 bases at J, leaving 3 bases unmatched. CDR1 MGHDK and CDR2 SYGVNS come from the germline V gene. This sample was taken from a study of yellow fever vaccine responses in identical twins. Findings and caveats of the study: Vaccine-induced T cell responses in twins were reportedly observed to appear partly convergent, partly personalized.

TCRdb independently ran MiXCR on the RT-PCR reads; one entry per CDR3 protein. The table shows more than 1,000 distinct CDR3 sequences, with around 80% occurring only once. The chain links TRBV25-1 to TRBJ2-1; 14 nucleotides agree with TRBD2. The origin of this receptor is a female donor who received the yellow fever vaccine. Sequencing used T cells from blood (PBMCs), unsorted or a sorted subset (not recorded which), obtained before or after yellow fever vaccination (not recorded which). The CDR3 region is CASSEPGTSGSNEQFF. CDR3 in DNA: TGTGCCAGCAGTGAACCGGGGACTAGCGGGAGCAATGAGCAGTTCTTC.